Here is one T cell receptor (beta chain) with its context. TCRdb reanalysed the RT-PCR reads using MiXCR and keeps one entry per CDR3 protein. Of roughly 540,000 distinct CDR3 sequences in the sample, roughly a quarter were seen once. This entry is derived from a study of response to subunit inactivated influenza vaccine. The same data also went into a second study, on T cells expressing NK-cell markers. Per that paper: UMI-tagged 5'RACE template switching yielded the TCR beta cDNA. These same clonotypes (in a few donors) also led the CD3+CD56-NKG2C+ fraction. The study did not resolve the HCMV specificity of expanded NKG2C+ T cell clones.

Sequencing used CD4+ T cells sorted from PBMCs, obtained 12 days after vaccination. The receptor was isolated from a man in his fifties who received an inactivated influenza vaccine.

The CDR3 protein is CASSQDGHDDNEQFF. The DNA of the CDR3 is TGTGCCAGCAGCCAAGACGGACACGACGACAATGAGCAGTTCTTC. V is TRBV4-2 and J is TRBJ2-1, with D maybe TRBD1 (5 bases). Between the trimmed V and J ends, which lost 0 bases and 5 bases, there was a span of 11 bases. CDR3 length: 15 residues. In germline, CDR1 is LGHNA, CDR2 YNFKEQ.